Sequencing of this T cell receptor (beta chain) was carried out in a study of T cell repertoires in cytomegalovirus infection. Study in general: In public TCR beta signatures, there were indications of both CMV infection and matching HLA type. Findings and limits, study-wide: The ex vivo response was dominated by HLA-C-restricted CMV-specific TCR beta clonotypes.

The CDR3 is 12 residues long. The germline CDR1 and CDR2 sequences are SGHTA and FQGNSA. Trimming cost V 5 bases and J 2 bases, with 7 bases left between them. Of note for this clonotype: Its antigen is currently unknown.

TCRdb reprocessed the reads via MiXCR and lists one record per CDR3 protein. Here the sample spans fewer than 130,000 distinct CDR3 sequences, roughly two fifths being singletons. This specimen consisted of CD8+ T cells from cultured PBMCs, obtained from culture after CMV antigen stimulation. V is TRBV7-2 and J is TRBJ2-7, with D possibly matching TRBD2 (5 bases). This TCR came from a human donor in good health (CMV status not recorded). Some clones in this sample may be carry-over from other donors' samples. The CDR3, as DNA: TGTGCCAGCAGCCCCGGGGCCTACGAGCAGTACTTC. Translating it yields CASSPGAYEQYF.